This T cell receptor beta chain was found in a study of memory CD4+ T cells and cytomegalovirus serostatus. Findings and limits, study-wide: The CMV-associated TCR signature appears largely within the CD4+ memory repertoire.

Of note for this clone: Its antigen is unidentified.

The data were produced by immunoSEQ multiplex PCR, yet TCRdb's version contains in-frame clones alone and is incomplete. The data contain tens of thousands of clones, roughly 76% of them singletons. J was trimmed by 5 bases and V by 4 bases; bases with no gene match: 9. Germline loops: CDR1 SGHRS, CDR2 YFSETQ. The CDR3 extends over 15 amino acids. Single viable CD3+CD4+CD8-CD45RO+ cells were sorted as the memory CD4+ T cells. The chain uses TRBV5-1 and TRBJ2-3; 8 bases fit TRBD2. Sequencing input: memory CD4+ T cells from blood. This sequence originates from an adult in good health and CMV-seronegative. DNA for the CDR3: TGCGCCAGCAGCGACCGGGGGGGCCGGGGAGATACGCAGTATTTT. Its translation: CASSDRGGRGDTQYF.